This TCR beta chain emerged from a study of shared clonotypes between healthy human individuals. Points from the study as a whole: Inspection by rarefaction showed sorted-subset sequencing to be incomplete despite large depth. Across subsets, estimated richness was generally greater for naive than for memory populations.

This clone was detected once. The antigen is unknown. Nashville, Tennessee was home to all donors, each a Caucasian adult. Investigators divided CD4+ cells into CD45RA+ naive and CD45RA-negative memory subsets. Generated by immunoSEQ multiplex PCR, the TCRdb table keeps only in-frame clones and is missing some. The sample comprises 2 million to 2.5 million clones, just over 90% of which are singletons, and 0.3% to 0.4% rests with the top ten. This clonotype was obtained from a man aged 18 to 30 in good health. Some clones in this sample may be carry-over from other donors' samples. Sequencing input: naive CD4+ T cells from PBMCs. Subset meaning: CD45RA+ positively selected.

CDR3 region: CAWRIGTTILEELFF. The CDR3 DNA reads TGTGCCTGGAGAATCGGGACCACGATCCTAGAGGAGCTGTTTTTT. The chain couples TRBV30 to TRBJ2-2, with D perhaps TRBD1 or TRBD2 (5 bases each). This CDR3 is built from 15 residues. Germline assignment: CDR1 GTSNPN and CDR2 SVGIG (reference sequence). Deletions cut 3 bases from V and 10 bases from J, with 21 bases between.